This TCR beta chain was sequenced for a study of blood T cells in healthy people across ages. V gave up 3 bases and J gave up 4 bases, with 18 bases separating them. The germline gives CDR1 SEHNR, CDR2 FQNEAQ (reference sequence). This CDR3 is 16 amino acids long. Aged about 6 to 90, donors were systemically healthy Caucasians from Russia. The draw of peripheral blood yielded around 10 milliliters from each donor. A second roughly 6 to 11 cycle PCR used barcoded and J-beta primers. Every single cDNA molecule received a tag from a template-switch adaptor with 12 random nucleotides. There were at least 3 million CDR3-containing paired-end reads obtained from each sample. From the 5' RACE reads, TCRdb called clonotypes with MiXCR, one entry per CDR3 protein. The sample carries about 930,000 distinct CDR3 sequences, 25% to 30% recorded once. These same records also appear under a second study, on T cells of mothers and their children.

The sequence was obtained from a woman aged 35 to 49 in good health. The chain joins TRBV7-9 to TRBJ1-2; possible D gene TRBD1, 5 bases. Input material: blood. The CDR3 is CASSLWGTPGVYGYTF. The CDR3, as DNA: TGTGCCAGCAGCTTGTGGGGGACCCCCGGCGTCTATGGCTACACCTTC.